This section outlines one T cell receptor (beta chain) sequence together with its context. Its antigen is not identified. This sample is part of a study of T cell responses to AZD1222 COVID-19 vaccine. Study-wide results and limits: The sample set comprised mostly white British donors with more females, and clonal diversity was possibly underestimated.

Profiling relied on immunoSEQ multiplex PCR, and the TCRdb table lists in-frame clones only, not all of them. The repertoire includes approximately 150,000 clones, 92% of them detected once, and roughly 4.3% sits in the top ten. The TCR comes from an adult in good health. This specimen was peripheral blood, taken on day 0 of MenACWY control vaccination.

The CDR3 loop reads CASSVGTGPYTF. CDR3 DNA: TGTGCCAGCAGCGTAGGTACAGGACCCTACACCTTC. V and J are TRBV9 and TRBJ1-2, with D perhaps matching TRBD1 (5 bases). The CDR3 length is 12 residues. V lost 0 bases, J lost 10 bases, and 10 bases lay in between. From germline, CDR1 is SGDLS and CDR2 YYNGEE.